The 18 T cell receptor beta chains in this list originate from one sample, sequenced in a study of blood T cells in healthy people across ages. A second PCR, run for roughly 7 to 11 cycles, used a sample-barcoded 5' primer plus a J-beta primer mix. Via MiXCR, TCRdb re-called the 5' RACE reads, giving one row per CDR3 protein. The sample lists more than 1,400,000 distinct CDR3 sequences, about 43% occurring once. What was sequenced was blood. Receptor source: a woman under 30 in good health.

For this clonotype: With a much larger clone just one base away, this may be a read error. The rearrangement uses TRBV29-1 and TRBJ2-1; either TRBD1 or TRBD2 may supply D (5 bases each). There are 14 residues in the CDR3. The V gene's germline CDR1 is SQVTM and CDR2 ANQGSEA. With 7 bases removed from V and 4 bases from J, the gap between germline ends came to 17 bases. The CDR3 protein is CSAKGIGTYNEQFF. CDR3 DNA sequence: TGCAGCGCCAAGGGGATTGGGACGTACAATGAGCAGTTCTTC.

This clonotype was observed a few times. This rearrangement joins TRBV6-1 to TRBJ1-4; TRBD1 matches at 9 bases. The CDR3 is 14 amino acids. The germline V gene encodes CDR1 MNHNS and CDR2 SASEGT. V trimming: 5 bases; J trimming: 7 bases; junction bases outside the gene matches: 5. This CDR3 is CASSFGTGFEKLFF. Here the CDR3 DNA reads TGTGCCAGCAGTTTTGGGACAGGGTTTGAAAAACTGTTTTTT.

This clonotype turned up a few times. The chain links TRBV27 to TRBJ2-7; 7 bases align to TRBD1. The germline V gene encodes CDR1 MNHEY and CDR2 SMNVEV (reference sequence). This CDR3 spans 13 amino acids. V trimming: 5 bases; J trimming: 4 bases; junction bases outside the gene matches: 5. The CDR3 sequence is CASSADRVYEQYF. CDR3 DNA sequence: TGTGCCAGCAGTGCCGACAGGGTATACGAGCAGTACTTC.

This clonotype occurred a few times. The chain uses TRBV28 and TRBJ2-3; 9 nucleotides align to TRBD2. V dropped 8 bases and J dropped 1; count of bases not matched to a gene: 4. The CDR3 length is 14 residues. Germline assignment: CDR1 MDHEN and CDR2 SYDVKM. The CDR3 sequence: CASLRTSGTDTQYF. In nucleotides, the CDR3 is TGTGCCAGCCTACGGACTAGCGGCACAGATACGCAGTATTTT.

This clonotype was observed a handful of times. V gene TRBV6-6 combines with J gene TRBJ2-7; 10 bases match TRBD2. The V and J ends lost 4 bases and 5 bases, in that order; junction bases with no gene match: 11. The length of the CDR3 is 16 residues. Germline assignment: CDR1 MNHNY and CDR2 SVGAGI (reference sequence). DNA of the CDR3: TGTGCCAGCAGTTTAAGAGGGACTAGCGATGCGCACGAGCAGTACTTC. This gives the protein CASSLRGTSDAHEQYF.

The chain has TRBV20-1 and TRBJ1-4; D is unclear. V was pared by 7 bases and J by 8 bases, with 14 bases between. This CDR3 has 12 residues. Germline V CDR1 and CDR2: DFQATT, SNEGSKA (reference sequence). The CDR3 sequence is CSVSGFGEKLFF. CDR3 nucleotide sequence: TGCAGTGTTTCCGGCTTTGGAGAAAAACTGTTTTTT.

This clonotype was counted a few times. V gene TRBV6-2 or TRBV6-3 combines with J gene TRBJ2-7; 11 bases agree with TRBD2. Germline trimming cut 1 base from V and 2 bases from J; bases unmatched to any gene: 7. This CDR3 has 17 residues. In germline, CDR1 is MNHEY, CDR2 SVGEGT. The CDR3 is CASSYYGTSGRPYEQYF. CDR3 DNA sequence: TGTGCCAGCAGTTACTATGGGACTAGCGGTCGGCCCTACGAGCAGTACTTC.

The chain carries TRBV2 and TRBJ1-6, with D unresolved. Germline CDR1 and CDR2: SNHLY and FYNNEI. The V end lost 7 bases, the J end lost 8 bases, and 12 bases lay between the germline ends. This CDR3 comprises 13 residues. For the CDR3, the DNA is TGTGCCAGCACGGGCAGGTGGGATTCACCCCTCCACTTT. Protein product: CASTGRWDSPLHF.

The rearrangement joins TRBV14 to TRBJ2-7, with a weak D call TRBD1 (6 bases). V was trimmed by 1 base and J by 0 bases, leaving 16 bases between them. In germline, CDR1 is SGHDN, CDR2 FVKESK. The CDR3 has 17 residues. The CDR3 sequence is CASSQVQGPLGSYEQYF. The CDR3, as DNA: TGTGCCAGCAGCCAAGTCCAGGGGCCCTTAGGCTCCTACGAGCAGTACTTC. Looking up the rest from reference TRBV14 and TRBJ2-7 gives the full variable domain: EAGVTQFPSHSVIEKGQTVTLRCDPISGHDNLYWYRRVMGKEIKFLLHFVKESKQDESGMPNNRFLAERTGGTYSTLKVQPAELEDSGVYFCASSQVQGPLGSYEQYFGPGTRLTVT.

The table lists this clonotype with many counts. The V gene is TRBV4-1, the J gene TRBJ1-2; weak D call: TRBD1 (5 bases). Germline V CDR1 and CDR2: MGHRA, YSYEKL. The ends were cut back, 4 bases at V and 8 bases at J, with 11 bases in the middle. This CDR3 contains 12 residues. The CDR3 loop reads CASSLDTEGYTF. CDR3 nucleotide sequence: TGCGCCAGCAGCCTGGACACGGAGGGCTACACCTTC.

CDR3 in amino acids: CASSPTGRFSGANVLTF. In DNA form, the CDR3 reads TGTGCCAGCAGCCCAACGGGACGCTTCTCTGGGGCCAACGTCCTGACTTTC. V usage is TRBV7-3 and J usage is TRBJ2-6; D might be TRBD1 or TRBD2, each matching 5 bases. Germline CDR1 is SGHTA and CDR2 is FQGTGA. The CDR3 runs to 17 residues. V shed 5 bases and J shed 0 bases, with 14 bases lying between them.

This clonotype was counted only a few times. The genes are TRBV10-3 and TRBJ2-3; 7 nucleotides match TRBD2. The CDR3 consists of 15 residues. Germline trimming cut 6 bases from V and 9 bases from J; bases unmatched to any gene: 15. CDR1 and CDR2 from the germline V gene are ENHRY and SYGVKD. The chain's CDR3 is CAISLADPSLETQYF. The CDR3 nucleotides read TGTGCCATCAGCCTAGCGGATCCTAGCTTAGAGACGCAGTATTTT.

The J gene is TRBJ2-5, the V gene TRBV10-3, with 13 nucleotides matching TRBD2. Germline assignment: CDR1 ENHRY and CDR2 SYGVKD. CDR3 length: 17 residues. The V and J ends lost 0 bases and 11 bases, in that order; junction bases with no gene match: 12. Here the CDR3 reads CAISESGTSGTLNEQYF. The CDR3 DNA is TGTGCCATCAGTGAGTCTGGGACTAGCGGGACGCTCAATGAGCAGTACTTC.

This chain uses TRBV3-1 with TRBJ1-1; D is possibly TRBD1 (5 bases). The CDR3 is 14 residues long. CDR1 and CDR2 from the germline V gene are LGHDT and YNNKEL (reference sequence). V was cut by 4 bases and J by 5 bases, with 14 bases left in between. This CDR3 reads CASSPGLYWTEAFF. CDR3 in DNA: TGTGCCAGCAGCCCAGGGTTGTATTGGACTGAAGCTTTCTTT.

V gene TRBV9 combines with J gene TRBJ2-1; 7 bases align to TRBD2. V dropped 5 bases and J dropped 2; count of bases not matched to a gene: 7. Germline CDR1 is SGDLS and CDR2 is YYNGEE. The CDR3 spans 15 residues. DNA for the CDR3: TGTGCCAGCAGTGAAGGGCGGGGGACCTACAATGAGCAGTTCTTC. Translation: CASSEGRGTYNEQFF.

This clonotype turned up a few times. CDR3 bases: TGTGCCAGCAGCCCCCGGGACAGGGGGGGCGCAGATACGCAGTATTTT. Residues: CASSPRDRGGADTQYF. The chain has TRBV11-1 and TRBJ2-3; TRBD1 matches at 11 bases. CDR3 length: 16 amino acids. Per germline, CDR1 SGHAT and CDR2 FQDESV (reference sequence). The V segment lost 5 bases and the J segment 4 bases; nucleotides outside the gene matches: 8.

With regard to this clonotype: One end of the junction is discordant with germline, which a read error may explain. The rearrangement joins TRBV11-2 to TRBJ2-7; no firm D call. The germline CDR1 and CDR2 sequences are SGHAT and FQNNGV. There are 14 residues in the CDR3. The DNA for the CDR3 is TGTGCCAGCAGCGTAGAGGCAGGAGAGTACGAGCAGTACTTC. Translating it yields CASSVEAGEYEQYF.

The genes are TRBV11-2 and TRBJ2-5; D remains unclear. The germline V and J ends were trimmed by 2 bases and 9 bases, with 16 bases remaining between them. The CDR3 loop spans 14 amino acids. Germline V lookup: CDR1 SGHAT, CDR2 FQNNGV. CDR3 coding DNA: TGTGCCAGCAGCTTAATCCCTGACAAGAAGTCCCAGTACTTC. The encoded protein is CASSLIPDKKSQYF.